One and the same sample provided the 32 T cell receptor beta chains below, sequenced in a study of blood T cell repertoires in COVID-19. Assay: immunoSEQ multiplex PCR; the TCRdb copy retains only in-frame clones and omits some. There are 150,000 to 200,000 clones in the sample; roughly four fifths occur only once, and more than 4.5% lies in the top ten. Sequenced material: peripheral blood. These receptor sequences come from a woman in her 30s with acute or convalescent COVID-19.

The chain uses TRBV28 and TRBJ2-7; 7 bases fit TRBD1. Trimming at V came to 5 bases and at J to 2 bases, leaving 3 bases not matched to a gene. This CDR3 contains 13 residues. Germline loops: CDR1 MDHEN, CDR2 SYDVKM. The CDR3 sequence: CASSNRGAYEQYF. The CDR3 bases are TGTGCCAGCAGTAACAGGGGAGCCTACGAGCAGTACTTC. The full variable domain, in which reference TRBV28 and TRBJ2-7 provide the parts outside the CDR3, is DVKVTQSSRYLVKRTGEKVFLECVQDMDHENMFWYRQDPGLGLRLIYFSYDVKMKEKGDIPEGYSVSREKKERFSLILESASTNQTSMYLCASSNRGAYEQYFGPGTRLTVT.

The chain combines TRBV21-1 with TRBJ2-3; TRBD2, the table's D call, lacks a check against the DNA. TRBV21-1 is a pseudogene locus. The CDR3 is 15 amino acids. In DNA form, the CDR3 reads TGTGCCACCGCCCTAGGACTAGCAATTACAGATACGCAGTATTTT. Translated: CATALGLAITDTQYF.

V is TRBV28 and J is TRBJ2-2, with 8 positions matching TRBD1. V lost 4 bases and J lost 4; bases outside the gene matches: 5. Germline V lookup: CDR1 MDHEN, CDR2 SYDVKM. This CDR3 has 15 amino acids. In DNA form, the CDR3 reads TGTGCCAGCAGTTCCCAGACAGGGGCCACCGGGGAGCTGTTTTTT. This encodes CASSSQTGATGELFF.

DNA for the CDR3: TGTGCCAGCAGAGTCCGCTTCAGGGCTTTCTTT. Encoded protein: CASRVRFRAFF. J is TRBJ1-1 and V is TRBV28; no clear D. CDR1 is MDHEN, CDR2 SYDVKM, per germline. Trimming removed 6 bases from V and 11 bases from J, with 13 bases in between. The CDR3 totals 11 residues.

This chain links TRBV6-6 with TRBJ1-6, with 7 bases aligning to TRBD1. The germline gives CDR1 MNHNY, CDR2 SVGAGI (reference sequence). The CDR3 totals 13 residues. Losses at the gene ends were 10 bases for V and 4 bases for J; bases not matched to a gene: 4. The CDR3 coding sequence is TGTGCCACCCGACAGGGATATAATTCACCCCTCCACTTT. This encodes CATRQGYNSPLHF.

The J gene is TRBJ1-2, the V gene TRBV20-1; tentatively, D is TRBD1 (6 bases). The germline gives CDR1 DFQATT, CDR2 SNEGSKA (reference sequence). The V end was cut by 3 bases, the J end by 2 bases, with 16 bases between. The CDR3 length is 15 residues. CDR3 nucleotide sequence: TGCAGTGCTAGTTCTTACAGGGAAATCAACTATGGCTACACCTTC. Protein: CSASSYREINYGYTF.

A remark on this clone: Other DNA sequences in this sample translate to the same CDR3. V gene TRBV19 combines with J gene TRBJ2-7, with 8 bases fitting TRBD2. V shed 3 bases, J shed 4 bases, and the junction held 5 bases outside the gene matches. This CDR3 spans 14 amino acids. The germline gives CDR1 LNHDA, CDR2 SQIVND (reference sequence). The DNA for the CDR3 is TGTGCCAGTAGTATTGGTAGCGGGACGTACGAGCAGTACTTC. Its translation: CASSIGSGTYEQYF. Drawing the rest from reference TRBV19 and TRBJ2-7, the complete variable domain is DGGITQSPKYLFRKEGQNVTLSCEQNLNHDAMYWYRQDPGQGLRLIYYSQIVNDFQKGDIAEGYSVSREKKESFPLTVTSAQKNPTAFYLCASSIGSGTYEQYFGPGTRLTVT.

The chain recombines TRBV9 with TRBJ2-2, with D unresolved. Per germline, CDR1 SGDLS and CDR2 YYNGEE. This CDR3 comprises 13 residues. Trimming took 3 bases from V and 6 from J, leaving 9 bases between them. CDR3 residues: CASSGGKPGELFF. The CDR3 nucleotides read TGTGCCAGCAGCGGAGGAAAACCCGGGGAGCTGTTTTTT.

This sequence joins TRBV18 and TRBJ2-5; 11 bases agree with TRBD1. Germline lookup yields CDR1 KGHSH and CDR2 LQKENI. Losses at the gene ends were 3 bases for V and 5 bases for J; bases not matched to a gene: 8. CDR3 size: 16 residues. DNA of the CDR3: TGTGCCAGCTCACCCGCGGACAGGGGGCCTCGGGAGACCCAGTACTTC. It is translated as CASSPADRGPRETQYF.

This chain connects TRBV5-6 to TRBJ1-5; D unresolved. Germline assignment: CDR1 SGHDT and CDR2 YYEEEE. The CDR3 totals 13 residues. Trimming shortened V by 3 bases and J by 4 bases, and 8 bases separated the two germline ends. This CDR3 is CASSSTNNQPQHF. Written as DNA, the CDR3 is TGTGCCAGCAGCTCCACTAATAATCAGCCCCAGCATTTT.

This clone has just a few counts. The rearrangement joins TRBV11-2 to TRBJ1-3; TRBD1 is a possible D gene (5 bases). The CDR3 length is 16 residues. V lost 3 bases and J lost 0, with 12 bases in between. Germline CDR1 and CDR2: SGHAT and FQNNGV. The CDR3 reads CASSFDSISSGNTIYF. The CDR3 nucleotides read TGTGCCAGCAGCTTTGACAGCATAAGCTCTGGAAACACCATATATTTT.

V gene TRBV24-1 combines with J gene TRBJ1-2; 7 positions match TRBD1. Trimming at V came to 4 bases and at J to 2 bases, leaving 3 bases not matched to a gene. The CDR3 covers 14 residues. Germline-derived CDR1 and CDR2 are KGHDR and SFDVKD. In nucleotides, the CDR3 is TGTGCCACCAGTGAAACAGGGGTGAACTATGGCTACACCTTC. This codes for CATSETGVNYGYTF.

This clone was detected only a few times. V gene TRBV14 combines with J gene TRBJ2-1, with 13 positions matching TRBD2. CDR1 and CDR2 (germline): SGHDN, FVKESK. V dropped 1 base and J dropped 4; count of bases not matched to a gene: 4. The CDR3 is 17 amino acids. CDR3 sequence reads: CASSQGVLAGGYNEQFF. The CDR3 nucleotides are TGTGCCAGCAGCCAAGGTGTACTAGCGGGAGGGTACAATGAGCAGTTCTTC.

The V gene is TRBV3-1 (or the pseudogene TRBV3-2), the J gene TRBJ2-3; 11 bases line up with TRBD1. The CDR3 totals 19 residues. CDR1 LGHDT and CDR2 YNNKEL come from the germline V gene (reference sequence). The J segment lost 1 base and the V segment lost 1 base, leaving 10 bases of the junction unmatched. CDR3 protein: CASSQGRDRGSLGTDTQYF. The CDR3, as DNA: TGTGCCAGCAGCCAAGGTCGGGACAGGGGGAGTCTTGGCACAGATACGCAGTATTTT.

This CDR3 reads CASSRGTGKTDTQYF. The CDR3 DNA follows: TGTGCCAGCAGTCGGGGGACAGGGAAAACAGATACGCAGTATTTT. The chain combines TRBV28 with TRBJ2-3; TRBD1 matches 9 bases. With 5 bases clipped from V and 3 bases from J, the junction kept 6 bases outside the gene matches. CDR3 length: 15 amino acids. Germline lookup yields CDR1 MDHEN and CDR2 SYDVKM.

The gene calls are TRBV29-1 and TRBJ1-1; 7 nucleotides agree with TRBD1. This CDR3 has 13 amino acids. The J segment lost 1 base and the V segment lost 4 bases, leaving 3 bases of the junction unmatched. The germline V gene encodes CDR1 SQVTM and CDR2 ANQGSEA. The chain's CDR3 is CSVGRDRNTEAFF. The CDR3 nucleotides read TGCAGCGTTGGACGGGACAGGAACACTGAAGCTTTCTTT. Full variable domain (missing parts from reference TRBV29-1 and TRBJ1-1): SAVISQKPSRDICQRGTSLTIQCQVDSQVTMMFWYRQQPGQSLTLIATANQGSEATYESGFVIDKFPISRPNLTFSTLTVSNMSPEDSSIYLCSVGRDRNTEAFFGQGTRLTVV.

The chain joins TRBV24-1 to TRBJ2-2, with 7 nucleotides matching TRBD2. Germline V CDR1 and CDR2: KGHDR, SFDVKD. This CDR3 spans 16 amino acids. V dropped 7 bases and J dropped 2; count of bases not matched to a gene: 9. CDR3 in amino acids: CATRGKRGKNTGELFF. CDR3 DNA sequence: TGTGCCACCAGGGGAAAGCGGGGAAAAAACACCGGGGAGCTGTTTTTT.

This clone turned up a few times. The rearrangement links TRBV7-2 to TRBJ2-2; 13 bases fit TRBD2. CDR1 and CDR2 (germline): SGHTA, FQGNSA. With 5 bases clipped from V and 4 bases from J, the junction kept 4 bases outside the gene matches. The CDR3 runs 16 residues. For the CDR3, the DNA is TGTGCCAGCAGCCCAGGACTAGCGGGAGTCACCGGGGAGCTGTTTTTT. This sequence encodes CASSPGLAGVTGELFF.

In this sample, this clone turned up once. V and J are TRBV7-6 and TRBJ2-5; D may be TRBD2 (6 bases). The CDR3 is made up of 20 amino acids. Germline V gene sequence: CDR1 SGHVS, CDR2 FNYEAQ. Trimming left V 1 base short and J 2 bases short, with 26 bases between. The DNA for the CDR3 is TGTGCCAGCAGCTTAGTTGAGGTGACCACGGGAGATAGACGGCAAGAGACCCAGTACTTC. This codes for CASSLVEVTTGDRRQETQYF.

The rearrangement joins TRBV6-2 or TRBV6-3 to TRBJ2-1; perhaps TRBD1 as D (6 bases). Trimming pared 0 bases from V and 4 bases from J, leaving 13 bases between. Germline assignment: CDR1 MNHEY and CDR2 SVGEGT. This CDR3 spans 16 amino acids. The CDR3 protein is CASSYSIQGLYNEQFF. CDR3 sequence (DNA): TGTGCCAGCAGTTACTCGATACAGGGATTGTACAATGAGCAGTTCTTC.

The chain has TRBV18 and TRBJ1-5; TRBD1 is a possible D gene (5 bases). The germline V gene encodes CDR1 KGHSH and CDR2 LQKENI. V gave up 4 bases and J gave up 5 bases, with 6 bases separating them. The length of the CDR3 is 12 residues. In DNA, the CDR3 is TGTGCCAGCTCACTAGGGGATCAGCCCCAGCATTTT. Translation gives CASSLGDQPQHF.

The gene calls are TRBV6-1 and TRBJ1-5, with TRBD1 as a possible D gene (5 bases). The CDR3 is 14 residues long. V was cut by 5 bases and J by 7 bases, with 15 bases left in between. Germline lookup yields CDR1 MNHNS and CDR2 SASEGT. The CDR3 coding sequence is TGTGCCAGCAGTTTCGACAGAATACGGCAGCCCCAGCATTTT. Protein sequence: CASSFDRIRQPQHF.

V and J are TRBV3-1 (or the pseudogene TRBV3-2) and TRBJ2-1, with D perhaps matching TRBD1 (5 bases). Trimming took 5 bases from V and 8 from J, leaving 25 bases between them. There are 17 residues in the CDR3. CDR1 and CDR2 (germline): LGHDT, YNNKEL (reference sequence). Here the CDR3 reads CASSSHSARVYTDEQFF. The CDR3 DNA reads TGTGCCAGCAGCTCCCATAGTGCCAGGGTCTATACCGATGAGCAGTTCTTC.

The gene calls are TRBV7-9 and TRBJ1-2; TRBD1 aligns across 9 bases. The V gene end was trimmed by 5 bases and the J gene end by 8 bases; junction bases not matched to a gene: 12. CDR3 length: 15 amino acids. The germline V gene encodes CDR1 SEHNR and CDR2 FQNEAQ (reference sequence). The CDR3 is CASSRTGQGNGGYTF. The CDR3 bases are TGTGCCAGCAGCCGGACCGGACAGGGGAATGGAGGCTACACCTTC.

J is TRBJ1-5 and V is TRBV6-5; D gene ambiguous. V was pared by 6 bases and J by 3 bases, with 9 bases between. Germline V gene sequence: CDR1 MNHEY, CDR2 SVGAGI. The CDR3 loop spans 13 amino acids. CDR3 sequence: CASSGSFNQPQHF. CDR3 bases: TGTGCCAGCAGCGGGAGTTTCAATCAGCCCCAGCATTTT.

The V and J genes are TRBV28 and TRBJ1-2; D is ambiguous. The CDR3 covers 11 residues. Germline V gene sequence: CDR1 MDHEN, CDR2 SYDVKM. V was shortened by 8 bases and J by 5 bases, with 9 bases between the two germline ends. CDR3: CASQRVYGYTF. DNA of the CDR3: TGTGCCAGCCAGAGGGTTTATGGCTACACCTTC.

The gene calls are TRBV27 and TRBJ1-2; D unresolved. From germline, CDR1 is MNHEY and CDR2 SMNVEV (reference sequence). Trimming pared 4 bases from V and 4 bases from J, leaving 13 bases between. The CDR3 covers 14 residues. The CDR3 loop reads CASSYTDRSYGYTF. The CDR3 DNA reads TGTGCCAGCAGTTACACAGACCGGTCCTATGGCTACACCTTC.

The chain uses TRBV9 and TRBJ2-1; 10 nucleotides align to TRBD2. The CDR3 is 15 residues long. Germline V gene lookup returns CDR1 SGDLS and CDR2 YYNGEE. V was clipped by 4 bases and J by 3 bases; unmatched bases: 4. CDR3 in DNA: TGTGCCAGCAGCCCGTCTAGCGGGAGCTACAATGAGCAGTTCTTC. Its protein is CASSPSSGSYNEQFF.

The chain recombines TRBV15 with TRBJ2-1; 12 bases are a match to TRBD2. Germline CDR1 is LNHNV and CDR2 is YYDKDF (reference sequence). V dropped 0 bases and J dropped 3; count of bases not matched to a gene: 15. This CDR3 region has 21 residues. The CDR3 region has the DNA TGTGCCACCAGCAGAGATTATACTGCAGATGGGGGACTAGCGGGCTACAATGAGCAGTTCTTC. Translation: CATSRDYTADGGLAGYNEQFF.

The sample holds one count of this clone. The chain recombines TRBV7-2 with TRBJ1-1; TRBD1 is a possible D gene (5 bases). The CDR3 is made up of 15 amino acids. CDR1 is SGHTA and CDR2 is FQGNSA in the germline V gene. The V gene lost 1 base and the J gene lost 12 bases, with 21 bases spanning the gap. CDR3: CASSLGRREGGTTFF. Written as DNA, the CDR3 is TGTGCCAGCAGCTTAGGGCGCAGGGAGGGAGGTACGACTTTCTTT.

The genes are TRBV19 and TRBJ1-5; D might be TRBD1 (5 bases). Germline V gene data show CDR1 as LNHDA and CDR2 as SQIVND (reference sequence). CDR3 length: 15 amino acids. Trimming took off 7 bases at V and 6 bases at J, with 19 bases between the two ends. CDR3 region: CASTKPGRGPQPQHF. The CDR3 DNA reads as TGTGCCAGTACCAAACCCGGGAGGGGACCTCAGCCCCAGCATTTT.

CDR3 DNA: TGTGCCAGTACCAACGACCGAGGTCCCTATGGCTACACCTTC. It encodes CASTNDRGPYGYTF. This chain joins TRBV19 and TRBJ1-2; D call uncertain. CDR1 and CDR2 from the germline V gene are LNHDA and SQIVND (reference sequence). Trimming removed 7 bases at V and 4 bases at J, with 16 bases between. The CDR3 consists of 14 residues.